The next 15 T cell receptor beta chains were all read from a single sample in a study of blood T cell repertoires in COVID-19. Using immunoSEQ multiplex PCR, the repertoire was profiled, and TCRdb retains in-frame clones only, with some absent. In the table there are around 140,000 clones, 75% to 90% of which are singletons. The sample comprised peripheral blood. Receptor source: a man aged 45-60 years who had recovered from COVID-19.

V usage is TRBV10-2 and J usage is TRBJ2-1, with 7 positions matching TRBD2. J gave up 10 bases and V 5 bases, and 5 bases lay outside the gene matches. Germline-derived CDR1 and CDR2 are WSHSY and SAAADI. CDR3 length: 12 amino acids. The CDR3 loop is CASSLTSHEQFF. CDR3 nucleotides: TGCGCCAGCAGTCTGACTAGCCACGAGCAGTTCTTC.

V is TRBV6-5 and J is TRBJ1-1; no firm D call. V was pared by 5 bases and J by 5 bases, with 12 bases between. The CDR3 has 13 residues. Germline values: CDR1 MNHEY, CDR2 SVGAGI. DNA of the CDR3: TGTGCCAGCAGTCTCGGGATGGGAACTGAAGCTTTCTTT. Its translation: CASSLGMGTEAFF.

The genes are TRBV4-1 and TRBJ2-1, with D possibly being TRBD2 (6 bases). The V end lost 2 bases, the J end lost 0 bases, and 17 bases lay between the germline ends. Germline-derived CDR1 and CDR2 are MGHRA and YSYEKL. CDR3 length: 18 residues. Written as DNA, the CDR3 is TGCGCCAGCAGCCAAACCCTGCGTTACGGGAGCTCCTACAATGAGCAGTTCTTC. Translated, it gives CASSQTLRYGSSYNEQFF.

This chain connects TRBV4-2 to TRBJ2-1; TRBD2 is a possible D gene (9 bases). Germline V gives CDR1 LGHNA, CDR2 YNFKEQ. Deletions cut 5 bases from V and 4 bases from J, with 21 bases between. This CDR3 is built from 17 residues. CDR3 in amino acids: CASSSRTGLAGYNEQFF. CDR3 in DNA: TGTGCCAGCAGCTCTCGGACAGGGCTAGCGGGGTACAATGAGCAGTTCTTC.

The chain links TRBV7-8 to TRBJ2-5; D might be TRBD1 (6 bases). The V gene's germline CDR1 is SGHVS and CDR2 FQNEAQ. Trimming cost V 0 bases and J 2 bases, with 7 bases left between them. The CDR3 extends over 14 amino acids. CDR3 nucleotides: TGTGCCAGCAGCTTAGCGGGGGCACAAGAGACCCAGTACTTC. Amino acid sequence: CASSLAGAQETQYF.

The chain joins TRBV4-3 to TRBJ1-2, with D possibly TRBD1 on 6 matching bases. The V end lost 0 bases, the J end lost 6 bases, and 14 bases lay between the germline ends. This CDR3 is 15 amino acids long. Per the germline V gene, CDR1 is LGHNA and CDR2 is YSLEER. This CDR3 is CASSQDIQGKDGYTF. The DNA for the CDR3 is TGCGCCAGCAGCCAAGATATCCAGGGGAAGGATGGCTACACCTTC.

This sequence joins TRBV6-6 and TRBJ1-1; D remains ambiguous. Germline assignment: CDR1 MNHNY and CDR2 SVGAGI (reference sequence). The V gene lost 10 bases and the J gene lost 1 base, with 19 bases spanning the gap. The CDR3 extends over 15 amino acids. The CDR3 spells CATRLSQVQNTEAFF. For the CDR3, the DNA is TGTGCCACCAGGCTATCTCAGGTACAGAACACTGAAGCTTTCTTT.

The chain is built from TRBV11-2 and TRBJ1-2; the D is unclear. Germline V CDR1 and CDR2: SGHAT, FQNNGV. The CDR3 consists of 11 residues. Trimming stripped 5 bases from V and 7 bases from J, with 8 bases between. In nucleotides, the CDR3 is TGTGCCAGCAGCCATCAGGCTGGCTACACCTTC. Encoded protein: CASSHQAGYTF.

V gene TRBV5-1 combines with J gene TRBJ2-1; TRBD1 matches 10 bases. The CDR3 runs to 22 residues. Germline V gives CDR1 SGHRS, CDR2 YFSETQ. V was clipped by 1 base and J by 4 bases; unmatched bases: 23. CDR3: CASSLTGQGLFGLRGTYNEQFF. The CDR3 bases are TGCGCCAGCAGCTTGACGGGACAGGGGCTCTTTGGGCTCCGGGGGACATACAATGAGCAGTTCTTC.

The chain joins TRBV4-3 to TRBJ2-3; D may be TRBD2 (7 bases). Germline values: CDR1 LGHNA, CDR2 YSLEER. The CDR3 covers 15 residues. The V gene lost 1 base and the J gene lost 2 bases, with 10 bases spanning the gap. CDR3 coding DNA: TGCGCCAGCAGCCAAGGAGGGGGGGACACAGATACGCAGTATTTT. Translating it yields CASSQGGGDTDTQYF.

This chain joins TRBV6-5 and TRBJ1-4; tentatively, D is TRBD1 (5 bases). CDR3 length: 16 amino acids. Germline V gene lookup returns CDR1 MNHEY and CDR2 SVGAGI. V lost 2 bases to trimming and J lost 3 bases, with 13 bases between them. The CDR3 DNA reads TGTGCCAGCAGTTACAGCGTTGGGGCTCCTAATGAAAAACTGTTTTTT. As protein: CASSYSVGAPNEKLFF.

The V and J genes are TRBV6-5 and TRBJ2-2; D is ambiguous. This CDR3 region has 12 residues. The V gene lost 6 bases and the J gene lost 2 bases, with 4 bases spanning the gap. Germline assignment: CDR1 MNHEY and CDR2 SVGAGI. CDR3 loop: CASSQNTGELFF. In nucleotides, the CDR3 is TGTGCCAGCAGCCAAAACACCGGGGAGCTGTTTTTT.

This chain joins TRBV29-1 and TRBJ2-5, with TRBD1 matching 7 bases. Germline V gives CDR1 SQVTM, CDR2 ANQGSEA. The CDR3 covers 16 residues. V lost 5 bases to trimming and J lost 2 bases; unmatched junction nucleotides: 14. The chain's CDR3 is CSVTEWQGVGQETQYF. CDR3 bases: TGCAGCGTTACCGAATGGCAGGGGGTCGGTCAAGAGACCCAGTACTTC.

This clone was seen a single time. The chain combines TRBV2 with TRBJ1-4; TRBD1 matches 7 bases. CDR1 and CDR2 from the germline V gene are SNHLY and FYNNEI. V lost 4 bases to trimming and J lost 0 bases; unmatched junction nucleotides: 14. The CDR3 runs 19 residues. The CDR3, as DNA: TGTGCCAGCAGTGGACTTGGGCGGGGACAGAGCGCAACTAATGAAAAACTGTTTTTT. It translates to CASSGLGRGQSATNEKLFF.

The V and J genes are TRBV5-1 and TRBJ1-2, with D maybe TRBD1 (5 bases). Germline CDR1 and CDR2: SGHRS and YFSETQ. V gave up 4 bases and J gave up 4 bases, with 20 bases separating them. This CDR3 comprises 16 residues. CDR3 in amino acids: CASSPVGRASFYGYTF. CDR3 bases: TGCGCCAGCAGCCCTGTCGGCAGGGCGTCGTTCTATGGCTACACCTTC.